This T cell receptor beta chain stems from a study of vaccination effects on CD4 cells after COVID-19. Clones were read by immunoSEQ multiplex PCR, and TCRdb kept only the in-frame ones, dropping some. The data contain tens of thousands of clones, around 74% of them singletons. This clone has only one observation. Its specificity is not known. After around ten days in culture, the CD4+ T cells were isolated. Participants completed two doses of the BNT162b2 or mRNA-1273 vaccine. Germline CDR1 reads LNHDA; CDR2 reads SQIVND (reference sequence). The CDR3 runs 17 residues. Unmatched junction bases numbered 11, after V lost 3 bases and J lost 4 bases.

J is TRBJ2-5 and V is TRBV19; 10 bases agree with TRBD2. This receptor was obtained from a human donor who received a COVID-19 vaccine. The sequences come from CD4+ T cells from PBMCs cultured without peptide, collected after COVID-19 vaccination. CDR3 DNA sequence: TGTGCCAGTAGTATGTCCTTGACTAGCGGGCCGGGAGAGACCCAGTACTTC. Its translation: CASSMSLTSGPGETQYF.